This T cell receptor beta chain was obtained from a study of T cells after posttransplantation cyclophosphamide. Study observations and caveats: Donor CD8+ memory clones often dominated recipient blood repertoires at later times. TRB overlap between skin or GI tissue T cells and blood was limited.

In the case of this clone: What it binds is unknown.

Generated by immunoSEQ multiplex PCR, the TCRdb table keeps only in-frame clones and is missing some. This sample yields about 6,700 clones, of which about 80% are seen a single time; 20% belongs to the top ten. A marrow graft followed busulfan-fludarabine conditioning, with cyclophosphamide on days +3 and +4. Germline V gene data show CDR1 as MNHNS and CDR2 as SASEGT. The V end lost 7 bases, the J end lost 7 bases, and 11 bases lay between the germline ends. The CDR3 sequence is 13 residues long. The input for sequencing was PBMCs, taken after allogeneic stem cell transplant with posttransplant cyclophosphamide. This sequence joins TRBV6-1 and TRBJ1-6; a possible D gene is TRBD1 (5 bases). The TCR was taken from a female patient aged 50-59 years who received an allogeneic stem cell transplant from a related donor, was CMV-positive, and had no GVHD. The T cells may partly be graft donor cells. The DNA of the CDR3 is TGTGCCAGCACGGGGGGAGGGAATTCACCCCTCCACTTT. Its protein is CASTGGGNSPLHF.